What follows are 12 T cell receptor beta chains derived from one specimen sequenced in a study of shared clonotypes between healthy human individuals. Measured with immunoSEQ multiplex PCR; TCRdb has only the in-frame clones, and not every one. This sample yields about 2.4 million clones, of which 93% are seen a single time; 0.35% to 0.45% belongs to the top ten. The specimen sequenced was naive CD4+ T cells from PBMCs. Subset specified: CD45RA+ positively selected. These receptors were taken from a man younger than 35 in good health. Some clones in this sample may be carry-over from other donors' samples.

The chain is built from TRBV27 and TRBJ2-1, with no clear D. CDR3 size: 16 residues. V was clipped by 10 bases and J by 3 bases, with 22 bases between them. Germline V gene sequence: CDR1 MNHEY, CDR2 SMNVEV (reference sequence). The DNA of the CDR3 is TGTGCCACCTCTGTGTGGCCGAACACCGTCTACAATGAGCAGTTCTTC. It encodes CATSVWPNTVYNEQFF.

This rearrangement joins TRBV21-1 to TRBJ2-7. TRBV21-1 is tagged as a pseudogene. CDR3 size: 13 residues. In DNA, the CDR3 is TGTGCCAGCAGCAAAGCAGATACCTACGAGCAGTACTTC. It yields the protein CASSKADTYEQYF.

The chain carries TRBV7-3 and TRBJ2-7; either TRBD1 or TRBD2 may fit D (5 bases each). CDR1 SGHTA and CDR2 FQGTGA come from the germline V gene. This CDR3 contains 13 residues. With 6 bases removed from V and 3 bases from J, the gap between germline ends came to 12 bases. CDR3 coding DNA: TGTGCCAGCAGTCGGGACCCCCGCTACGAGCAGTACTTC. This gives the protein CASSRDPRYEQYF.

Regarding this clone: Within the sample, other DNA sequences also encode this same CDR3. CDR3 region: CASSLAQGPGELFF. Written as DNA, the CDR3 is TGCGCCAGCAGCTTGGCACAGGGGCCCGGGGAGCTGTTTTTT. This sequence joins TRBV5-1 and TRBJ2-2, with 7 bases that match TRBD1. The CDR3 is 14 amino acids. Germline V gene lookup returns CDR1 SGHRS and CDR2 YFSETQ. V lost 0 bases, J lost 6 bases, and 2 bases stayed unmatched.

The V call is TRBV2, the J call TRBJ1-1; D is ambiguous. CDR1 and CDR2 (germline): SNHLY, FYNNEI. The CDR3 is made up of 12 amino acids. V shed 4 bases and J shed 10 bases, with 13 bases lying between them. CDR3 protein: CASSGAGIGAFF. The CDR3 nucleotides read TGTGCCAGCAGTGGAGCGGGAATCGGAGCTTTCTTT.

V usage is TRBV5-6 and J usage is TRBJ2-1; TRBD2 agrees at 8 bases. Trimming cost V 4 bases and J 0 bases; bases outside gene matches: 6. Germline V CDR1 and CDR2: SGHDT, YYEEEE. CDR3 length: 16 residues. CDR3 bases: TGTGCCAGCAGCCAACAAAGCGGGAGCTCCTACAATGAGCAGTTCTTC. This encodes CASSQQSGSSYNEQFF.

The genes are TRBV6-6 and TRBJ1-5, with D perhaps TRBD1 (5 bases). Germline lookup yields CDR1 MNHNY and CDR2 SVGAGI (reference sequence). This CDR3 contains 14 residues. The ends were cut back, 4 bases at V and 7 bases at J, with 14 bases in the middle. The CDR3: CASSFLREGQPQHF. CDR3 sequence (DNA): TGTGCCAGCAGTTTCCTCAGGGAAGGGCAGCCCCAGCATTTT.

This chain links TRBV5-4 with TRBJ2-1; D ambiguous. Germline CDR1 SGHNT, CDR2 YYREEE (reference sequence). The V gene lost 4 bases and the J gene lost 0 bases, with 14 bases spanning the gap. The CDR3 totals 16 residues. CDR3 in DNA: TGTGCCAGCAGCGCGCCGCAGGCTAGCTCCTACAATGAGCAGTTCTTC. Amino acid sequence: CASSAPQASSYNEQFF.

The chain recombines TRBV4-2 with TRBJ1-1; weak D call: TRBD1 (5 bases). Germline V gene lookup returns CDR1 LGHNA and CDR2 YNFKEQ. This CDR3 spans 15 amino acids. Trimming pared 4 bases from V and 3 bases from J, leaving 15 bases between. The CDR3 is CASSPGGVLDTEAFF. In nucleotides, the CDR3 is TGTGCCAGCAGCCCGGGAGGGGTTCTGGACACTGAAGCTTTCTTT.

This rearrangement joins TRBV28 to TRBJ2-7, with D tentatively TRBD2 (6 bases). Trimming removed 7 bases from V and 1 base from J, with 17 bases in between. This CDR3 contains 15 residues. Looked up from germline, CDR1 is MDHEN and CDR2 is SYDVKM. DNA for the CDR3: TGTGCCAGCACCATCGGAGGAGGGACTTCCTACGAGCAGTACTTC. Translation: CASTIGGGTSYEQYF.

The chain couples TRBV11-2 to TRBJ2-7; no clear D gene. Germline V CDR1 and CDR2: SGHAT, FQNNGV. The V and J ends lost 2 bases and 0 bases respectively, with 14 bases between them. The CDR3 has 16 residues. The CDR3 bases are TGTGCCAGCAGCTTAAGTGCCCAGGCCAGCTCCTACGAGCAGTACTTC. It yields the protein CASSLSAQASSYEQYF.

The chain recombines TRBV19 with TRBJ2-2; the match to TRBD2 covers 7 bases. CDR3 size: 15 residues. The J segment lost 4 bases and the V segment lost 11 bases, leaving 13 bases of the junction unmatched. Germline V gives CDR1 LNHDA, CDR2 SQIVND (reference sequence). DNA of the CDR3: TGTGCCTCTCGAGCCGGGGGGAGTCCCACCGGGGAGCTGTTTTTT. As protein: CASRAGGSPTGELFF.